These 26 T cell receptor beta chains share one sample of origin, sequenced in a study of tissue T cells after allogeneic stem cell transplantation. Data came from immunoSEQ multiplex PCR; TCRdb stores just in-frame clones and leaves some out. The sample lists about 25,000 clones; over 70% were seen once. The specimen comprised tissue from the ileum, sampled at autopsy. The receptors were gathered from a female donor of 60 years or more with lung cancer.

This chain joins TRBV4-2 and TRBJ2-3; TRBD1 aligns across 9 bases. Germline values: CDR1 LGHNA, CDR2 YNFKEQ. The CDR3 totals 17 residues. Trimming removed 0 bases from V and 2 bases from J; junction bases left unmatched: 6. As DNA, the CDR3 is TGTGCCAGCAGCCAAGAACCGGGACAGGGTTACACAGATACGCAGTATTTT. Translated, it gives CASSQEPGQGYTDTQYF.

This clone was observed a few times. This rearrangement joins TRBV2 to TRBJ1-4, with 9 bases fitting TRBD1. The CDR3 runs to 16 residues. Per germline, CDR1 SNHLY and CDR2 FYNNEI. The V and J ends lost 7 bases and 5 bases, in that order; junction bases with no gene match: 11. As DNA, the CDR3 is TGTGCCAGCAAGAAGACAGGGGGTCTTGGGAATGAAAAACTGTTTTTT. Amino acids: CASKKTGGLGNEKLFF.

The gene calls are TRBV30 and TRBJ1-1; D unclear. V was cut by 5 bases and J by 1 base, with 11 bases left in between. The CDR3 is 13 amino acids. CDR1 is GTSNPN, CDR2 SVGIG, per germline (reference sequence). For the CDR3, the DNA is TGTGCCTGGGGCAAGGCGGGGAACACTGAAGCTTTCTTT. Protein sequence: CAWGKAGNTEAFF.

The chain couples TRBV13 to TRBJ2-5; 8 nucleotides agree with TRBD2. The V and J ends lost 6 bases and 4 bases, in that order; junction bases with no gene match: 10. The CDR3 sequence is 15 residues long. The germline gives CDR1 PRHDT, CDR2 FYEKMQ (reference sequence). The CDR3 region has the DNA TGTGCCAGCAGAATAGCGGGGACCAAGGGAGAGACCCAGTACTTC. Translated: CASRIAGTKGETQYF.

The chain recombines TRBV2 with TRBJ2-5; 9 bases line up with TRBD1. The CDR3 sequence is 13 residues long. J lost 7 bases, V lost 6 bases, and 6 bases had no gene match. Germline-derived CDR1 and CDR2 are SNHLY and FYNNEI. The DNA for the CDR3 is TGTGCCAGCAGGCGGGACAGGGCCGGGACCCAGTACTTC. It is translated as CASRRDRAGTQYF. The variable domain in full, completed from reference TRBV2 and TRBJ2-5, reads EPEVTQTPSHQVTQMGQEVILRCVPISNHLYFYWYRQILGQKVEFLVSFYNNEISEKSEIFDDQFSVERPDGSNFTLKIRSTKLEDSAMYFCASRRDRAGTQYFGPGTRLLVL.

The CDR3 region has the DNA TGTGCCAGCTCACCAGCCACAGATACGCAGTATTTT. It translates to CASSPATDTQYF. This rearrangement joins TRBV18 to TRBJ2-3, with D uncertain. The germline CDR1 and CDR2 sequences are KGHSH and LQKENI. The CDR3 spans 12 residues. V was trimmed by 2 bases and J by 2 bases, leaving 2 bases between them.

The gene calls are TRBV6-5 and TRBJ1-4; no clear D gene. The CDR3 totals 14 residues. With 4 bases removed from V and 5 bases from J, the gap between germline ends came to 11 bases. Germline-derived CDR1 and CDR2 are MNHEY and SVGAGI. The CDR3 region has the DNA TGTGCCAGCAGTTCCCGCAGAGCAAATGAAAAACTGTTTTTT. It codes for CASSSRRANEKLFF.

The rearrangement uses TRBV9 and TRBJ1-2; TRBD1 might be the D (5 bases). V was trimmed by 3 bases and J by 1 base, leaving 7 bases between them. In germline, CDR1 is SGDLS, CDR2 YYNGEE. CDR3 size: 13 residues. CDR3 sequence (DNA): TGTGCCAGCAGCGAGCAGGGTAACTATGGCTACACCTTC. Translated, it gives CASSEQGNYGYTF. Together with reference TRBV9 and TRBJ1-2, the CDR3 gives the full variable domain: DSGVTQTPKHLITATGQRVTLRCSPRSGDLSVYWYQQSLDQGLQFLIQYYNGEERAKGNILERFSAQQFPDLHSELNLSSLELGDSALYFCASSEQGNYGYTFGSGTRLTVV.

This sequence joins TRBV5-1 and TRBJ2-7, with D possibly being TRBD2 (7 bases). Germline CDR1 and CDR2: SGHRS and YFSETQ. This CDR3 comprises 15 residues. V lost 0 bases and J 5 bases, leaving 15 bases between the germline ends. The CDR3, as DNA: TGCGCCAGCAGCTTGGTACGGGGGGCCTACGACGAGCAGTACTTC. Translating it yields CASSLVRGAYDEQYF.

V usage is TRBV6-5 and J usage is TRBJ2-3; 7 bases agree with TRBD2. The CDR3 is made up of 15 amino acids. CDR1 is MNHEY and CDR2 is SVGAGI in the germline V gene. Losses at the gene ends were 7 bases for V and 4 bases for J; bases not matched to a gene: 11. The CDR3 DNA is TGTGCCAGCATTGTGGCGGGAGTGCGCCCAGATACGCAGTATTTT. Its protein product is CASIVAGVRPDTQYF.

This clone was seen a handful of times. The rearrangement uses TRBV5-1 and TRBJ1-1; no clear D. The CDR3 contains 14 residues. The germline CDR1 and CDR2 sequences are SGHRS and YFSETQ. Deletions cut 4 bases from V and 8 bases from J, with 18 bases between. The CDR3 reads CASSPWTDANEAFF. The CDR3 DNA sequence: TGCGCCAGCAGCCCATGGACTGATGCCAACGAAGCTTTCTTT. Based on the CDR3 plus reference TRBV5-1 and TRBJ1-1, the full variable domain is KAGVTQTPRYLIKTRGQQVTLSCSPISGHRSVSWYQQTPGQGLQFLFEYFSETQRNKGNFPGRFSGRQFSNSRSEMNVSTLELGDSALYLCASSPWTDANEAFFGQGTRLTVV.

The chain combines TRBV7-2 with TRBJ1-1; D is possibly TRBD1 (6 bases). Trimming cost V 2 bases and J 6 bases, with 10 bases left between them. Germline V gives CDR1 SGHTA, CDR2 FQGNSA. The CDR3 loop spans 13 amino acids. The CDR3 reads CASSLNRVSEAFF. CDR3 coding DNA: TGTGCCAGCAGCTTAAACAGGGTCTCTGAAGCTTTCTTT.

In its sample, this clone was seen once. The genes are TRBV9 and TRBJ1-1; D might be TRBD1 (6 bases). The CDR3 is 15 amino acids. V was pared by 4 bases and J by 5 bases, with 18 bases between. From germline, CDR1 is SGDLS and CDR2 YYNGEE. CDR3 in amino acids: CASSRRGGGKTEAFF. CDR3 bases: TGTGCCAGCAGCCGTCGGGGGGGCGGGAAGACTGAAGCTTTCTTT.

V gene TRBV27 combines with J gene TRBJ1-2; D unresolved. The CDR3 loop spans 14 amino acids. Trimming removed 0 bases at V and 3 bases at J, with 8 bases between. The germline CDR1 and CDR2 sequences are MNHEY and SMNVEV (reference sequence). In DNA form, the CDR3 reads TGTGCCAGCAGTTTATCAGGGCCTCACTATGGCTACACCTTC. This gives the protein CASSLSGPHYGYTF.

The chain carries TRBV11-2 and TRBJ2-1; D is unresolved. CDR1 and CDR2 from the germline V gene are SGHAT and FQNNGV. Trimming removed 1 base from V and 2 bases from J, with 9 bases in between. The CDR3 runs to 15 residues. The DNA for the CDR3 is TGTGCCAGCAGCTTAGCGGCTGCGACCTACAATGAGCAGTTCTTC. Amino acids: CASSLAAATYNEQFF.

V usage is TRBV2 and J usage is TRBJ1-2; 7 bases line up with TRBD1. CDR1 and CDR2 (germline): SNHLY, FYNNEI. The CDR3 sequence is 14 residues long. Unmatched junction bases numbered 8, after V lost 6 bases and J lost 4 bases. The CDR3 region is CASSIQGTAYGYTF. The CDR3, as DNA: TGTGCCAGCAGCATACAAGGGACAGCCTATGGCTACACCTTC.

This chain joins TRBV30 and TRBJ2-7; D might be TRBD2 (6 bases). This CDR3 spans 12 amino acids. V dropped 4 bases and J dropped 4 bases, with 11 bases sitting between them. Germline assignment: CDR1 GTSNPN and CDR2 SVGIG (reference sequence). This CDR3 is CAWISGRYEQYF. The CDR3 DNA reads TGTGCCTGGATATCAGGGAGGTACGAGCAGTACTTC. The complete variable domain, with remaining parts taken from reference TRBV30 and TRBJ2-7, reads SQTIHQWPATLVQPVGSPLSLECTVEGTSNPNLYWYRQAAGRGLQLLFYSVGIGQISSEVPQNLSASRPQDRQFILSSKKLLLSDSGFYLCAWISGRYEQYFGPGTRLTVT.

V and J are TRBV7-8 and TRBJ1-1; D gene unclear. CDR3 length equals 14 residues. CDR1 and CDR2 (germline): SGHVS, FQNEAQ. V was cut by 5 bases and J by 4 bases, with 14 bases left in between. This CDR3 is CASSPLSISTEAFF. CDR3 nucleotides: TGTGCCAGCAGCCCTCTCTCCATCTCCACTGAAGCTTTCTTT.

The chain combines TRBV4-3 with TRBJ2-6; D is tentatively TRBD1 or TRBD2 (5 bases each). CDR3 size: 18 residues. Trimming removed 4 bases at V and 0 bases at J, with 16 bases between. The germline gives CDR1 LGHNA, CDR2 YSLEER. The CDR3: CASSRDHGASSGANVLTF. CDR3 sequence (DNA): TGCGCCAGCAGCCGGGACCACGGGGCCAGCTCTGGGGCCAACGTCCTGACTTTC.

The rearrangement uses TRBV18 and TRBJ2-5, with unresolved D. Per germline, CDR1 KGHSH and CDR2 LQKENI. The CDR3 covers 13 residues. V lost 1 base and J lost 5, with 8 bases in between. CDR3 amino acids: CASSPHSAETQYF. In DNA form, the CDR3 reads TGTGCCAGCTCACCACATAGTGCGGAGACCCAGTACTTC.

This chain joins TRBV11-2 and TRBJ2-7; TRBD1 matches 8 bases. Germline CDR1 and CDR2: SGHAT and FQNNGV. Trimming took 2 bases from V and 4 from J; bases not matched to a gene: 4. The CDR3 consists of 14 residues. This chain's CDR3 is CASSLTRQGYEQYF. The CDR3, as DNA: TGTGCCAGCAGCTTAACGAGACAGGGGTACGAGCAGTACTTC.

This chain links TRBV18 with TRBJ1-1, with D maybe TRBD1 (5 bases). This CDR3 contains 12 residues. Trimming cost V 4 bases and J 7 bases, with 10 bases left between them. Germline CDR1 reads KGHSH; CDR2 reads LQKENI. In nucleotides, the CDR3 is TGTGCCAGCTCACGGCAGGGCAATGAAGCTTTCTTT. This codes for CASSRQGNEAFF.

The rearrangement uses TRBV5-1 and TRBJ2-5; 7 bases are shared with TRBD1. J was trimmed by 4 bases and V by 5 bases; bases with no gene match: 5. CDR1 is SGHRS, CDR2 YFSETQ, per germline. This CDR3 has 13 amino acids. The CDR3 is CASSRQGRETQYF. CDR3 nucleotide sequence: TGCGCCAGCAGTCGACAGGGCCGAGAGACCCAGTACTTC.

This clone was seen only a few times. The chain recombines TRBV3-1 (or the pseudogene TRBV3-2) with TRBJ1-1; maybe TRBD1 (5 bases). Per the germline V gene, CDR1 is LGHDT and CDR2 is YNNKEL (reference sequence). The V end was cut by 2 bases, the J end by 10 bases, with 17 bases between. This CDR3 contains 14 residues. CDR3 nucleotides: TGTGCCAGCAGCCAAAAGGGGCAGGGAGCTGCAGCTTTCTTT. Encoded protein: CASSQKGQGAAAFF.

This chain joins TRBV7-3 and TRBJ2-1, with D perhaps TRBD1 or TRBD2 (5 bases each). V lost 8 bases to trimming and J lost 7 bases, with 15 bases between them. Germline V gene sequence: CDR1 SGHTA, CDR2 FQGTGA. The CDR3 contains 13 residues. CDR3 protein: CASGTGVGNEQFF. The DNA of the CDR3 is TGTGCCAGCGGGACCGGGGTGGGGAATGAGCAGTTCTTC.

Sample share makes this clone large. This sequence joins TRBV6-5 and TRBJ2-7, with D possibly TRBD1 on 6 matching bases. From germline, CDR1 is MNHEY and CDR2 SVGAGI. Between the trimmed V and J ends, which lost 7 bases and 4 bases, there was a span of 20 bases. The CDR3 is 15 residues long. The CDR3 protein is CASTKMGHKAYEQYF. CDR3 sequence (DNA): TGTGCCAGCACTAAAATGGGACACAAGGCATACGAGCAGTACTTC.